These 17 T cell receptor beta chains were all obtained from the same sample, sequenced in a study of PD-1 blockade in mismatch repair-deficient tumors. Here immunoSEQ multiplex PCR was the method, and the copy in TCRdb shows in-frame clones only, minus some. The sample holds some 51,000 clones, about 84% seen once. The source was peripheral blood, collected about 4.5 months after starting pembrolizumab. The receptors here all came from an adult with mismatch repair-deficient cancer.

Remarks on this clone: Germline is not matched at one junction end, which may reflect a read error. The sample contains more than one DNA sequence encoding this CDR3. This chain joins TRBV7-7 and TRBJ2-6, with D tentatively TRBD1 (5 bases). This CDR3 comprises 15 residues. Germline assignment: CDR1 SSHAT and CDR2 FNYEAQ (reference sequence). CDR3 in amino acids: CASSPTVSGANVLTF. The CDR3 DNA reads as TGTGCTAGCAGCCCGACAGTCTCTGGGGCCAACGTCCTGACTTTC.

Regarding this clone: The identical CDR3 is also encoded by other nucleotide sequences in the sample. V gene TRBV19 combines with J gene TRBJ1-5, with 7 bases that match TRBD1. Germline V gene sequence: CDR1 LNHDA, CDR2 SQIVND (reference sequence). CDR3 size: 12 residues. Trimming took 5 bases from V and 6 from J; bases not matched to a gene: 1. DNA for the CDR3: TGTGCCAGTAGTTACAGGGGTCAGCCCCAGCATTTT. Residues: CASSYRGQPQHF.

This clone was observed a handful of times. The chain recombines TRBV4-3 with TRBJ2-3; 8 positions agree with TRBD2. Germline CDR1 reads LGHNA; CDR2 reads YSLEER. V gave up 2 bases and J gave up 0 bases; unmatched junction bases: 4. This CDR3 has 16 residues. This CDR3 reads CASSQTLAGSTDTQYF. CDR3 nucleotides: TGCGCCAGCAGCCAAACTCTAGCGGGCAGCACAGATACGCAGTATTTT.

This sequence joins TRBV27 and TRBJ2-5; D is undetermined. Germline assignment: CDR1 MNHEY and CDR2 SMNVEV (reference sequence). Deletions cut 2 bases from V and 2 bases from J, with 6 bases between. The CDR3 has 13 amino acids. The CDR3 region has the DNA TGTGCCAGCAGTTTAAGGAGACAAGAGACCCAGTACTTC. Amino acids: CASSLRRQETQYF.

The CDR3 DNA reads as TGTGCCACCAGCAGAGCTAGACTAGCGGGAGGAGGAGATACGCAGTATTTT. Protein: CATSRARLAGGGDTQYF. The gene calls are TRBV15 and TRBJ2-3, with TRBD2 matching 13 bases. V dropped 1 base and J dropped 5; count of bases not matched to a gene: 6. The CDR3 has 17 residues. The germline gives CDR1 LNHNV, CDR2 YYDKDF (reference sequence).

The V and J genes are TRBV7-9 and TRBJ2-7; TRBD2 agrees at 7 bases. Germline-derived CDR1 and CDR2 are SEHNR and FQNEAQ (reference sequence). Unmatched junction bases numbered 5, after V lost 3 bases and J lost 3 bases. CDR3 size: 14 residues. For the CDR3, the DNA is TGTGCCAGCAGCTTTGGCGGGAGCTTCTACGAGCAGTACTTC. Translated, it gives CASSFGGSFYEQYF.

V gene TRBV29-1 combines with J gene TRBJ2-7; D is unclear. This CDR3 contains 12 residues. Between the trimmed V and J ends, which lost 5 bases and 3 bases, there was a span of 11 bases. Looked up from germline, CDR1 is SQVTM and CDR2 is ANQGSEA. CDR3 loop: CSVLVHDYEQYF. The DNA for the CDR3 is TGCAGCGTTCTTGTACACGACTACGAGCAGTACTTC.

The V gene is TRBV6-6, the J gene TRBJ2-5, with TRBD2 matching over 8 bases. CDR1 and CDR2 (germline): MNHNY, SVGAGI (reference sequence). J lost 2 bases, V lost 6 bases, and 2 bases had no gene match. This CDR3 has 13 residues. In DNA, the CDR3 is TGTGCCAGCAGGTCGGGGGGGCAAGAGACCCAGTACTTC. This codes for CASRSGGQETQYF.

This clone was detected a few times. In DNA, the CDR3 is TGTGCCAGCAGCGGACTAGCGGACACAGATACGCAGTATTTT. This encodes CASSGLADTDTQYF. The chain uses TRBV13 and TRBJ2-3, with TRBD2 matching 10 bases. J was trimmed by 2 bases and V by 5 bases; bases with no gene match: 1. There are 14 residues in the CDR3. CDR1 and CDR2 (germline): PRHDT, FYEKMQ (reference sequence).

On this clone itself: The same CDR3 also results from other DNA sequences found in this sample. The CDR3 bases are TGTGCCAGCAGCTTGGACAGTTTGACACTGGCCCTCAACTACGAGCAGTACTTC. It codes for CASSLDSLTLALNYEQYF. The gene calls are TRBV5-6 and TRBJ2-7; D gene uncertain. The CDR3 spans 18 residues. V was pared by 0 bases and J by 3 bases, with 22 bases between. CDR1 is SGHDT and CDR2 is YYEEEE in the germline V gene.

This chain joins TRBV19 and TRBJ1-2; 8 positions agree with TRBD1. V lost 1 base to trimming and J lost 7 bases; unmatched junction nucleotides: 2. The germline gives CDR1 LNHDA, CDR2 SQIVND (reference sequence). The CDR3 runs to 13 residues. In DNA form, the CDR3 reads TGTGCCAGTAGTATAGGGGACAGGTCTGGCTACACCTTC. It codes for CASSIGDRSGYTF.

Details on this clone: A read error is possible here, since a much larger clone lies one base away. This CDR3 reads CASSQVLHQPQHF. As DNA, the CDR3 is TGTGCCAGCAGCCAAGTCCTTCATCAGCCCCAGCATTTT. This chain connects TRBV4-2 to TRBJ1-5, with D unclear. V lost 1 base, J lost 5 bases, and 6 bases lay in between. The CDR3 has 13 amino acids. Germline-derived CDR1 and CDR2 are LGHNA and YNFKEQ.

V gene TRBV29-1 combines with J gene TRBJ1-1, with 10 bases fitting TRBD1. The CDR3 has 15 amino acids. The ends lost 6 bases at V and 0 bases at J; junction bases unmatched: 7. Germline CDR1 reads SQVTM; CDR2 reads ANQGSEA. The DNA for the CDR3 is TGCAGCGTATGCTGGGACAGGGGAATGAACACTGAAGCTTTCTTT. Its protein is CSVCWDRGMNTEAFF.

The chain uses TRBV4-1 and TRBJ1-2, with no clear D. Germline CDR1 MGHRA, CDR2 YSYEKL. Trimming shortened V by 1 base and J by 5 bases, and 8 bases separated the two germline ends. This CDR3 has 13 amino acids. The CDR3 DNA is TGCGCCAGCAGCCAAGGTGGGCTTTATGGCTACACCTTC. Translating gives CASSQGGLYGYTF.

The rearrangement uses TRBV7-2 and TRBJ1-1; D ambiguous. This CDR3 spans 13 amino acids. Germline V gene data show CDR1 as SGHTA and CDR2 as FQGNSA. Trimming left V 0 bases short and J 1 base short, with 3 bases between. CDR3 sequence (DNA): TGTGCCAGCAGCTTAGCAGCGAACACTGAAGCTTTCTTT. This codes for CASSLAANTEAFF.

The V call is TRBV29-1, the J call TRBJ2-7, with 8 bases aligning to TRBD1. V lost 5 bases to trimming and J lost 2 bases; unmatched junction nucleotides: 5. Germline CDR1 is SQVTM and CDR2 is ANQGSEA. The CDR3 length is 13 residues. The chain's CDR3 is CSVPGQGTYEQYF. As DNA, the CDR3 is TGCAGCGTTCCTGGACAGGGAACCTACGAGCAGTACTTC.

V gene TRBV30 combines with J gene TRBJ2-3; weak D call: TRBD1 (6 bases). This CDR3 has 14 residues. Germline-derived CDR1 and CDR2 are GTSNPN and SVGIG (reference sequence). Trimming removed 5 bases from V and 3 bases from J, with 15 bases in between. CDR3 region: CAWGTGLTTDTQYF. As DNA, the CDR3 is TGTGCCTGGGGAACAGGGTTGACGACAGATACGCAGTATTTT.